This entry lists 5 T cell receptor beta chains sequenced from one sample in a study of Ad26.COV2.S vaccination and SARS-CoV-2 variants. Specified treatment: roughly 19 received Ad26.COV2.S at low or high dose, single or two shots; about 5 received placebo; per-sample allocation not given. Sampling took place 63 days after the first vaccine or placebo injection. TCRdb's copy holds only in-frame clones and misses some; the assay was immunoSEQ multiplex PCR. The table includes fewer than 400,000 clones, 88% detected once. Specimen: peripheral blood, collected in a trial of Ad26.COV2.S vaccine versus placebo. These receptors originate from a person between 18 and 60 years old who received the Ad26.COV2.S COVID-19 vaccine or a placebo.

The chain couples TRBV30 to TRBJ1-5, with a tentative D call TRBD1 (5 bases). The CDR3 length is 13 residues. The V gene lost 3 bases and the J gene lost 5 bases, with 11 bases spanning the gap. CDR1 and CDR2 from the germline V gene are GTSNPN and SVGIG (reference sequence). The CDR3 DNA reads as TGTGCCTGGAGGTCCGGGGGAGATCAGCCCCAGCATTTT. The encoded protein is CAWRSGGDQPQHF.

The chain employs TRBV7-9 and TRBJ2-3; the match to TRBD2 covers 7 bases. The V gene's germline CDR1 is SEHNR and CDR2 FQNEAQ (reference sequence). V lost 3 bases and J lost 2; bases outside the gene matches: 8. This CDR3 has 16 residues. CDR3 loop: CASSFNAGGSTDTQYF. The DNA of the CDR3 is TGTGCCAGCAGCTTTAATGCCGGGGGGTCCACAGATACGCAGTATTTT.

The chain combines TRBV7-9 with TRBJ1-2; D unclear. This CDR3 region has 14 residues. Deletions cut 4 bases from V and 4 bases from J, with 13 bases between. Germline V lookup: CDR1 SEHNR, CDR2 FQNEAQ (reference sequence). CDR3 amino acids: CASSSPNLGYGYTF. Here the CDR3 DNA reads TGTGCCAGCAGCTCCCCCAACTTGGGCTATGGCTACACCTTC.

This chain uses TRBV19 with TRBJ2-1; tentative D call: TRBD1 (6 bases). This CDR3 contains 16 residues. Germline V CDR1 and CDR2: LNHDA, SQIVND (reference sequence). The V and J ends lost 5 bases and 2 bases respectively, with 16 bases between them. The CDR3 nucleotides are TGTGCCAGTAGTTCATGGGGGCGAAACACCTACAATGAGCAGTTCTTC. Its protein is CASSSWGRNTYNEQFF.

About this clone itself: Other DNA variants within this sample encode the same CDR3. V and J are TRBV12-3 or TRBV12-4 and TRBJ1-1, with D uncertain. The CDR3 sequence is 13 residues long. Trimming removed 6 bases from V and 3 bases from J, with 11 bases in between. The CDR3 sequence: CASSRRRDTEAFF. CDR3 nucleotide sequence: TGTGCCAGCAGCCGACGCCGGGACACTGAAGCTTTCTTT.